This T cell receptor beta chain was identified in a study of response to subunit inactivated influenza vaccine. TCRdb recomputed calls from the RT-PCR reads with MiXCR, one row per CDR3 protein. The sample lists some 190,000 distinct CDR3 sequences, 13% to 15% seen once, with about 26% in the top ten. The length of the CDR3 is 13 residues. Trimming removed 2 bases from V and 7 bases from J; junction bases left unmatched: 2. Germline V gene data show CDR1 as DFQATT and CDR2 as SNEGSKA (reference sequence). Source: CD8+ T cells sorted from PBMCs, taken 5 to 6 days after vaccination. This receptor was identified in a man aged 45-65 years who received an inactivated influenza vaccine. V usage is TRBV20-1 and J usage is TRBJ2-7, with 13 bases that match TRBD2. CDR3 loop: CSARRGLAGEQYF. The CDR3 coding sequence is TGCAGTGCTAGACGGGGACTAGCGGGGGAGCAGTACTTC.